This is a list of T cell receptor beta chains from one sample in a study of T cell responses to AZD1222 COVID-19 vaccine. Method: immunoSEQ multiplex PCR; TCRdb's copy keeps in-frame clones and lacks some. The sample records 87,000 or so clones, 85% to 90% being singletons. The input for sequencing was peripheral blood, taken on day 0 of AZD1222 vaccination. Every receptor here comes from an adult in good health. Both conserved end residues are part of each CDR3. A D gene is named only where the DNA matches it firmly. Clone size is shown for a subset of rows, as once, few, many or a class of expanded clone.

d_gene	len	v_gene	j_gene	abundance	CDR3aa	CDR3nt
TRBD2	17	TRBV5-1	TRBJ2-1	-	CASSWLLAGGLNNEQFF	TGCGCCAGCAGCTGGCTGCTAGCGGGGGGCCTAAACAATGAGCAGTTCTTC
-	14	TRBV18	TRBJ1-1	-	CASSPLGSDTEAFF	TGTGCCAGCTCACCCCTTGGGTCGGACACTGAAGCTTTCTTT
-	15	TRBV6-5	TRBJ1-1	-	CASRLSTGRLPEAFF	TGTGCCAGCAGACTTTCTACAGGGAGATTACCTGAAGCTTTCTTT
TRBD1	15	TRBV19	TRBJ1-2	-	CASSRAGQGDYGYTF	TGTGCCAGTAGTCGTGCGGGACAGGGGGACTATGGCTACACCTTC
-	11	TRBV30	TRBJ1-2	-	CAYGLDYGYTF	TGTGCCTACGGTCTTGACTATGGCTACACCTTC
-	15	TRBV30	TRBJ2-2	few	CAWSVGQGDAGELFF	TGTGCCTGGAGTGTCGGGCAGGGTGACGCCGGGGAGCTGTTTTTT
-	12	TRBV5-4	TRBJ2-7	few	CASSRNSYEQYF	TGTGCCAGCAGCCGGAACTCCTACGAGCAGTACTTC
-	14	TRBV15	TRBJ2-2	-	CATSREPNTGELFF	TGTGCCACCAGCAGAGAACCAAACACCGGGGAGCTGTTTTTT
TRBD1	13	TRBV3-1/TRBV3-2	TRBJ1-1	-	CASSLQGSTEAFF	TGTGCCAGCAGCCTACAGGGGTCCACTGAAGCTTTCTTT
TRBD1	16	TRBV7-2	TRBJ1-2	-	CASSLVLRTGGLGYTF	TGTGCCAGCAGCTTAGTCCTTCGGACAGGGGGCTTGGGCTACACCTTC
-	12	TRBV7-2	TRBJ2-1	-	CASSRGLVEQFF	TGTGCCAGCAGCCGAGGGTTGGTAGAGCAGTTCTTC
-	14	TRBV28	TRBJ1-1	-	CASSFTRGNTEAFF	TGTGCCAGCAGTTTTACGCGGGGAAACACTGAAGCTTTCTTT
-	14	TRBV28	TRBJ2-1	-	CASSFGGDNNEQFF	TGTGCCAGCAGTTTCGGCGGAGACAACAATGAGCAGTTCTTC
TRBD1	16	TRBV6-2/TRBV6-3	TRBJ1-2	-	CASSYPGTGAGYGYTF	TGTGCCAGCAGTTACCCCGGGACAGGGGCGGGGTATGGCTACACCTTC
-	15	TRBV5-1	TRBJ1-6	-	CASSWWGTANSPLHF	TGCGCCAGCAGCTGGTGGGGGACGGCTAATTCACCCCTCCACTTT
TRBD2	13	TRBV27	TRBJ2-2	-	CASSLLATGELFF	TGTGCCAGCAGTCTACTAGCGACCGGGGAGCTGTTTTTT
-	13	TRBV27	TRBJ1-2	-	CASSFLTLYGYTF	TGTGCCAGCAGTTTCCTGACACTCTATGGCTACACCTTC
TRBD1	13	TRBV4-1	TRBJ2-7	few	CASRGGQGAEQYF	TGCGCCAGCAGAGGTGGACAGGGGGCCGAGCAGTACTTC
TRBD2	13	TRBV29-1	TRBJ2-7	-	CSVTSGGTYEQYF	TGCAGCGTGACTAGCGGGGGTACCTACGAGCAGTACTTC
TRBD1	14	TRBV5-8	TRBJ2-5	-	CASSVTGYLETQYF	TGTGCCAGCAGCGTGACAGGGTATTTAGAGACCCAGTACTTC
-	15	TRBV5-6	TRBJ1-1	once	CASSYPGAGDTEAFF	TGTGCCAGCAGCTATCCAGGGGCCGGGGACACTGAAGCTTTCTTT
TRBD1	15	TRBV29-1	TRBJ2-3	-	CSVEVEGGNADTQYF	TGCAGCGTTGAAGTAGAAGGGGGCAACGCAGATACGCAGTATTTT
-	18	TRBV3-1/TRBV3-2	TRBJ2-7	few	CASSQERRGTYFTYEQYF	TGTGCCAGCAGCCAAGAGAGGAGGGGGACCTATTTCACCTACGAGCAGTACTTC
-	16	TRBV7-9	TRBJ1-2	-	CASSSEDRVPNYGYTF	TGTGCCAGCAGCTCAGAAGACCGGGTCCCTAACTATGGCTACACCTTC
TRBD2	16	TRBV3-1/TRBV3-2	TRBJ2-4	-	CASSQPASGYKNIQYF	TGTGCCAGCAGCCAACCGGCTAGCGGATACAAAAACATTCAGTACTTC
TRBD2	18	TRBV11-2	TRBJ2-2	few	CASSFPLAGEIRAGELFF	TGTGCCAGCAGCTTCCCCCTAGCGGGGGAGATTCGGGCCGGGGAGCTGTTTTTT
TRBD1	15	TRBV19	TRBJ1-1	-	CASSNRGPLNTEAFF	TGTGCCAGTAGTAACAGGGGGCCCCTGAACACTGAAGCTTTCTTT
-	15	TRBV7-2	TRBJ2-7	-	CASSLRTQSSYEQYF	TGTGCCAGCAGCTTACGGACACAAAGTTCCTACGAGCAGTACTTC
-	15	TRBV7-9	TRBJ1-1	-	CASSLSLGLNTEAFF	TGTGCCAGCAGCTTAAGTCTAGGGTTGAACACTGAAGCTTTCTTT
TRBD2	15	TRBV5-4	TRBJ2-5	-	CASSLVLAGGETQYF	TGTGCCAGCAGCTTGGTGCTAGCGGGGGGAGAGACCCAGTACTTC
-	13	TRBV7-8	TRBJ1-5	-	CASTPRPNQPQHF	TGTGCCAGCACCCCACGCCCCAATCAGCCCCAGCATTTT
-	16	TRBV9	TRBJ1-1	-	CASSPSPRLMNTEAFF	TGTGCCAGCAGCCCGTCACCGCGGCTAATGAACACTGAAGCTTTCTTT
TRBD1	14	TRBV19	TRBJ1-1	-	CASTTPGQETEAFF	TGTGCCAGTACCACACCGGGACAGGAGACTGAAGCTTTCTTT
-	12	TRBV2	TRBJ2-1	-	CASSEAGPGVFF	TGTGCCAGCAGTGAAGCAGGGCCAGGGGTCTTCTTC
TRBD2	17	TRBV3-1/TRBV3-2	TRBJ2-4	-	CASSQKGGGLAKNIQYF	TGTGCCAGCAGCCAAAAGGGCGGGGGATTAGCCAAAAACATTCAGTACTTC
-	14	TRBV29-1	TRBJ1-1	-	CSVGIGRLNTEAFF	TGCAGCGTTGGAATAGGACGGCTGAACACTGAAGCTTTCTTT
TRBD1	13	TRBV27	TRBJ2-4	-	CASSRDRGRIQYF	TGTGCCAGCAGTCGGGACAGGGGGCGCATTCAGTACTTC
-	16	TRBV24-1	TRBJ1-1	-	CATRANGGGMNTEAFF	TGTGCCACCAGAGCAAACGGCGGAGGAATGAACACTGAAGCTTTCTTT
-	13	TRBV29-1	TRBJ2-7	-	CSAGVRDPYEQYF	TGCAGCGCCGGCGTCAGGGACCCCTACGAGCAGTACTTC
-	13	TRBV6-5	TRBJ1-1	-	CATGQLLNTEAFF	TGTGCCACAGGACAGCTTTTGAACACTGAAGCTTTCTTT